Given below is one T cell receptor (beta chain) in context. From germline, CDR1 is SNHLY and CDR2 FYNNEI. V was cut by 3 bases and J by 4 bases, with 14 bases left in between. This CDR3 spans 15 amino acids. In Seattle, patients joined the study during active infection and were tracked longitudinally. These data are taken from a study of blood T cell repertoires in COVID-19. Study as a whole: PBMCs, B-cell-depleted T cells, or T cells were the source of the cDNA or gDNA that made up the material.

Per the study methods: Reference gene primers were amplified, and this amplification served to estimate nucleated cell counts. TCRdb keeps only in-frame clones here, not all; method: immunoSEQ multiplex PCR. V and J calls and clone size are copied from that table; D and trimming were computed from the DNA. The sample has roughly 250,000 clones; about 85% are singletons. The TCR was taken from a human donor with COVID-19, enrolled during active disease. The donor label of this sample is uncertain. Input material: peripheral blood. This chain uses TRBV2 with TRBJ2-3; D perhaps matches TRBD2 (6 bases). The CDR3 DNA reads as TGTGCCAGCAGTGATGAGGCGGGATCGGCAGATACGCAGTATTTT. This encodes CASSDEAGSADTQYF.